Following are 24 T cell receptor beta chains from one sample sequenced in a study of T cell repertoires in cytomegalovirus infection. TCRdb recomputed calls from the reads with MiXCR, one row per CDR3 protein. The table includes 150,000 to 200,000 distinct CDR3 sequences, roughly an eighth detected once. Specimen: PBMCs. The receptors come from a human donor in good health (CMV status not recorded). Some clones in this sample may be carry-over from other donors' samples.

This clonotype has a handful of counts. The chain joins TRBV29-1 to TRBJ2-3; 16 bases fit TRBD2. Per germline, CDR1 SQVTM and CDR2 ANQGSEA. The CDR3 runs 13 residues. CDR3 coding DNA: TGCAGTGGGACTAGCGGGGGGGCAGATACGCAGTATTTT. Its protein is CSGTSGGADTQYF.

This clonotype has ten or more counts. The chain links TRBV6-2 or TRBV6-3 to TRBJ1-5; a possible D gene is TRBD1 (6 bases). This CDR3 is built from 14 residues. Germline V CDR1 and CDR2: MNHEY, SVGEGT. V was clipped by 7 bases and J by 4 bases, with 14 bases between them. The CDR3 nucleotides read TGTGCCAGCAACCAAGGGACACGTAATCAGCCCCAGCATTTT. Protein sequence: CASNQGTRNQPQHF.

This clonotype came up many times. This chain's CDR3 is CASSRIRQGDLTSPLHF. The CDR3 DNA is TGTGCCAGCAGCCGGATAAGGCAGGGGGACTTAACCTCACCCCTCCACTTT. The chain employs TRBV7-8 and TRBJ1-6; TRBD1 agrees at 7 bases. There are 17 residues in the CDR3. Losses at the gene ends were 5 bases for V and 10 bases for J; bases not matched to a gene: 17. Looked up from germline, CDR1 is SGHVS and CDR2 is FQNEAQ.

In its sample, this clonotype was seen many times. The chain joins TRBV7-2 to TRBJ2-5; TRBD2 agrees at 16 bases. This CDR3 contains 16 residues. Trimming removed 3 bases from V and 9 bases from J; junction bases left unmatched: 7. Germline CDR1 SGHTA, CDR2 FQGNSA. The CDR3 region has the DNA TGTGCCAGCAGCTTCGGTCAGGGACTAGCGGGAGGGCCCCAGTACTTC. This encodes CASSFGQGLAGGPQYF.

CDR3 nucleotides: TGTGCCAGCAGACGGGGACTTTCCACCGGGGAGCTGTTTTTT. Its protein product is CASRRGLSTGELFF. The chain combines TRBV12-3 or TRBV12-4 with TRBJ2-2; possibly TRBD2 for D (6 bases). Trimming pared 6 bases from V and 4 bases from J, leaving 12 bases between. This CDR3 contains 14 residues.

This clonotype was recorded many times. The chain is built from TRBV28 and TRBJ1-2; no definite D call. Germline V gene data show CDR1 as MDHEN and CDR2 as SYDVKM. The V and J ends lost 3 bases and 4 bases respectively, with 12 bases between them. This CDR3 is 14 amino acids long. The CDR3: CASSLAGSTYGYTF. In DNA form, the CDR3 reads TGTGCCAGCAGTTTGGCGGGATCCACCTATGGCTACACCTTC.

The chain links TRBV28 to TRBJ2-1, with D perhaps matching TRBD1 or TRBD2 (5 bases each). V shed 5 bases and J shed 8 bases, with 13 bases lying between them. The germline V gene has CDR1 MDHEN and CDR2 SYDVKM. The CDR3 totals 13 residues. The CDR3 loop reads CASSKERGYEQFF. DNA for the CDR3: TGTGCCAGCAGTAAGGAGAGGGGCTATGAGCAGTTCTTC.

The chain has TRBV5-1 and TRBJ2-7; no definite D call. Between the trimmed V and J ends, which lost 4 bases and 3 bases, there was a span of 20 bases. The CDR3 loop spans 16 amino acids. Germline V gene sequence: CDR1 SGHRS, CDR2 YFSETQ. The CDR3 coding sequence is TGCGCCAGCAGCCCCGCGACACGCCAAAGGGTCTACGAGCAGTACTTC. Its protein product is CASSPATRQRVYEQYF.

This clonotype came up many times. J is TRBJ2-1 and V is TRBV6-2 or TRBV6-3, with 14 positions matching TRBD2. Germline V gene sequence: CDR1 MNHEY, CDR2 SVGEGT. The J segment lost 7 bases and the V segment lost 9 bases, leaving 2 bases of the junction unmatched. The length of the CDR3 is 13 residues. CDR3 residues: CASRLAGGNEQFF. The CDR3 DNA sequence: TGTGCCAGTCGACTAGCGGGAGGGAATGAGCAGTTCTTC.

This clonotype was counted many times. The chain couples TRBV7-9 to TRBJ1-2; D gene uncertain. Germline assignment: CDR1 SEHNR and CDR2 FQNEAQ (reference sequence). V was trimmed by 3 bases and J by 3 bases, leaving 8 bases between them. This CDR3 comprises 13 residues. CDR3: CASSFGRDYGYTF. In nucleotides, the CDR3 is TGTGCCAGCAGCTTCGGCCGGGACTATGGCTACACCTTC. Complete variable domain (other parts from reference TRBV7-9 and TRBJ1-2): DTGVSQNPRHKITKRGQNVTFRCDPISEHNRLYWYRQTLGQGPEFLTYFQNEAQLEKSRLLSDRFSAERPKGSFSTLEIQRTEQGDSAMYLCASSFGRDYGYTFGSGTRLTVV.

The chain carries TRBV14 and TRBJ2-7; D is undetermined. The length of the CDR3 is 16 residues. From germline, CDR1 is SGHDN and CDR2 FVKESK. Between the trimmed V and J ends, which lost 4 bases and 0 bases, there was a span of 16 bases. CDR3 in amino acids: CASSLTRSVNSYEQYF. Here the CDR3 DNA reads TGTGCCAGCAGCCTAACCCGGAGCGTCAACTCCTACGAGCAGTACTTC.

The rearrangement joins TRBV14 to TRBJ2-7, with no clear D. Germline CDR1 and CDR2: SGHDN and FVKESK. V was trimmed by 1 base and J by 0 bases, leaving 4 bases between them. There are 13 residues in the CDR3. The chain's CDR3 is CASSQGVSYEQYF. DNA of the CDR3: TGTGCCAGCAGCCAAGGAGTCTCCTACGAGCAGTACTTC.

Only a few counts were recorded for this clonotype. The chain combines TRBV5-1 with TRBJ2-7; TRBD2 matches 7 bases. Trimming removed 0 bases from V and 2 bases from J; junction bases left unmatched: 8. The CDR3 loop spans 16 amino acids. Germline CDR1 reads SGHRS; CDR2 reads YFSETQ. CDR3 sequence: CASSLGGGGFTYEQYF. Here the CDR3 DNA reads TGCGCCAGCAGCTTGGGTGGCGGGGGTTTTACCTACGAGCAGTACTTC.

This clonotype has a count of ten or more. The chain links TRBV28 to TRBJ1-3; no reliable D call. The germline CDR1 and CDR2 sequences are MDHEN and SYDVKM. This CDR3 has 15 amino acids. The ends were cut back, 2 bases at V and 4 bases at J, with 12 bases in the middle. CDR3 amino acids: CASSLSSRPGNTIYF. In nucleotides, the CDR3 is TGTGCCAGCAGTTTAAGCAGTCGGCCGGGAAACACCATATATTTT.

The chain employs TRBV29-1 and TRBJ2-7; 7 bases align to TRBD1. Trimming took 6 bases from V and 5 from J; bases not matched to a gene: 13. The CDR3 totals 14 residues. Germline CDR1 SQVTM, CDR2 ANQGSEA. Here the CDR3 DNA reads TGCAGCGTAGCTAGGGGGCTATCCCAGAACGAGCAGTACTTC. Its translation is CSVARGLSQNEQYF.

This clonotype appeared many times. The genes are TRBV7-2 and TRBJ2-1; no reliable D call. V lost 1 base to trimming and J lost 9 bases, with 16 bases between them. Germline CDR1 and CDR2: SGHTA and FQGNSA. This CDR3 spans 15 amino acids. CDR3 nucleotide sequence: TGTGCCAGCAGCTTAGGCCGGGCCCCATCGGCTGAGCAGTTCTTC. Its translation is CASSLGRAPSAEQFF.

Many counts were recorded for this clonotype. V and J are TRBV7-2 and TRBJ1-2; D remains unclear. The V gene's germline CDR1 is SGHTA and CDR2 FQGNSA. V shed 3 bases and J shed 5 bases, with 16 bases lying between them. The CDR3 loop spans 15 amino acids. CDR3 residues: CASSFGGRVQYGYTF. The CDR3, as DNA: TGTGCCAGCAGCTTTGGTGGAAGGGTGCAGTATGGCTACACCTTC.

This clonotype showed up many times. This sequence joins TRBV9 and TRBJ2-2, with 8 bases aligning to TRBD1. The CDR3 extends over 16 amino acids. CDR1 SGDLS and CDR2 YYNGEE come from the germline V gene. The trim removed 3 bases at V and 3 bases at J, leaving 7 bases unmatched. The CDR3 loop is CASSAQGQGYTGELFF. CDR3 bases: TGTGCCAGCAGCGCCCAAGGACAGGGTTACACCGGGGAGCTGTTTTTT.

For this clonotype: Possible read error: a much larger clone is one base away. This CDR3 is CASSLGTRNQPQQF. The CDR3 nucleotides are TGTGCCAGCAGTTTGGGGACACGAAATCAGCCCCAGCAGTTT. The rearrangement joins TRBV12-3 or TRBV12-4 to TRBJ1-5, with D possibly being TRBD1 (6 bases). The CDR3 runs 14 residues.

Many counts were recorded for this clonotype. The CDR3 loop is CASSPSRNTGELFF. The CDR3 bases are TGTGCCAGCAGCCCGTCCCGAAACACCGGGGAGCTGTTTTTT. The rearrangement links TRBV7-3 to TRBJ2-2; unclear D gene. V dropped 5 bases and J dropped 2 bases, with 9 bases sitting between them. Germline V gene data show CDR1 as SGHTA and CDR2 as FQGTGA. CDR3 length equals 14 residues.

This clonotype has a count of ten or more. The gene calls are TRBV7-2 and TRBJ1-1; tentative D call: TRBD1 (6 bases). Deletions cut 7 bases from V and 5 bases from J, with 14 bases between. The CDR3 is made up of 13 amino acids. CDR1 SGHTA and CDR2 FQGNSA come from the germline V gene. The CDR3 region is CASTQGYRTEAFF. CDR3 coding DNA: TGTGCCAGCACCCAGGGGTATAGGACTGAAGCTTTCTTT.

This chain joins TRBV29-1 and TRBJ2-7; D is unclear. This CDR3 comprises 12 residues. The V gene's germline CDR1 is SQVTM and CDR2 ANQGSEA. V lost 7 bases and J 2 bases, leaving 12 bases between the germline ends. CDR3 loop: CSGKMGTYEQYF. In DNA, the CDR3 is TGCAGCGGGAAAATGGGGACCTACGAGCAGTACTTC.

This sequence joins TRBV7-2 and TRBJ2-7; D unclear. Trimming took 5 bases from V and 1 from J, leaving 12 bases between them. Per germline, CDR1 SGHTA and CDR2 FQGNSA. The CDR3 spans 14 residues. CDR3 sequence (DNA): TGTGCCAGCAGCGCCGGGCGCCTTTCCTACGAGCAGTACTTC. This codes for CASSAGRLSYEQYF.

The V and J genes are TRBV7-2 and TRBJ2-7; 8 bases fit TRBD1. This CDR3 comprises 17 residues. Germline V CDR1 and CDR2: SGHTA, FQGNSA. The ends lost 5 bases at V and 0 bases at J; junction bases unmatched: 12. The CDR3 coding sequence is TGTGCCAGCAGCCTCTTCCGACAGGGGTCCTTCTCCTACGAGCAGTACTTC. The encoded protein is CASSLFRQGSFSYEQYF.